Presented here are 20 T cell receptor beta chains from one specimen sequenced in a study of T cells in Graves' hyperthyroidism and ophthalmopathy. Template material for amplifying TCR beta CDR3 regions consisted of RNA transcripts. The HTBI primer set served for first-round RT-PCR of the TCR CDR3. MiXCR, applied by TCRdb to the multiplex PCR reads, yields one record per CDR3 protein. The sample records about 700,000 distinct CDR3 sequences, over 40% being singletons. The sequenced sample was peripheral blood or thyroid tissue (not recorded which). Receptors originate from an adult man with Graves' disease, either hyperthyroidism or ophthalmopathy (not recorded which).

The rearrangement joins TRBV2 to TRBJ1-1, with D tentatively TRBD1 (5 bases). The CDR3 is made up of 15 amino acids. CDR1 and CDR2 from the germline V gene are SNHLY and FYNNEI. Trimming left V 7 bases short and J 1 base short, with 16 bases between. The CDR3 sequence is CASKWLLGGNTEAFF. CDR3 nucleotide sequence: TGTGCCAGCAAGTGGCTGTTGGGGGGGAACACTGAAGCTTTCTTT. Drawing the rest from reference TRBV2 and TRBJ1-1, the complete variable domain is EPEVTQTPSHQVTQMGQEVILRCVPISNHLYFYWYRQILGQKVEFLVSFYNNEISEKSEIFDDQFSVERPDGSNFTLKIRSTKLEDSAMYFCASKWLLGGNTEAFFGQGTRLTVV.

The sample holds many counts of this clonotype. The chain uses TRBV20-1 and TRBJ1-4; TRBD1 matches at 9 bases. Germline V gene sequence: CDR1 DFQATT, CDR2 SNEGSKA (reference sequence). This CDR3 is built from 16 residues. The V segment lost 2 bases and the J segment 7 bases; nucleotides outside the gene matches: 11. The CDR3 nucleotides read TGCAGTGCTAGACCCGCGGACAGGGGCGGTGGTGAAAAACTGTTTTTT. This codes for CSARPADRGGGEKLFF.

This clonotype was counted ten times or more. This chain joins TRBV14 and TRBJ1-6; maybe TRBD1 (6 bases). V was pared by 4 bases and J by 8 bases, with 9 bases between. The CDR3 length is 13 residues. Germline V gene lookup returns CDR1 SGHDN and CDR2 FVKESK. As DNA, the CDR3 is TGTGCCAGCAGCCCGCAGGGGTATTCACCCCTCCACTTT. Amino acid sequence: CASSPQGYSPLHF.

The chain links TRBV5-1 to TRBJ2-2; either TRBD1 or TRBD2 may fit D (5 bases each). V dropped 4 bases and J dropped 4 bases, with 14 bases sitting between them. The length of the CDR3 is 15 residues. Germline assignment: CDR1 SGHRS and CDR2 YFSETQ. This CDR3 is CASSPGTSSTGELFF. CDR3 DNA sequence: TGCGCCAGCAGCCCGGGGACCAGCTCCACCGGGGAGCTGTTTTTT.

The chain is built from TRBV7-9 and TRBJ1-3; 7 bases align to TRBD1. CDR1 is SEHNR and CDR2 is FQNEAQ in the germline V gene (reference sequence). This CDR3 has 16 residues. The V segment lost 0 bases and the J segment 4 bases; nucleotides outside the gene matches: 6. CDR3 sequence: CASSLAGGLSGNTIYF. For the CDR3, the DNA is TGTGCCAGCAGCTTAGCAGGGGGCCTGTCAGGAAACACCATATATTTT.

This clonotype was recorded a few times. The CDR3 region is CASSWSKATNEKLFF. The CDR3 bases are TGCGCCAGCAGCTGGTCGAAGGCAACTAATGAAAAACTGTTTTTT. The chain recombines TRBV5-1 with TRBJ1-4; D remains ambiguous. V lost 3 bases to trimming and J lost 0 bases, with 9 bases between them. There are 15 residues in the CDR3. Germline CDR1 reads SGHRS; CDR2 reads YFSETQ.

Worth noting for this clonotype: Its ends do not fully match the called genes, so a read error is possible. The genes are TRBV11-2 and TRBJ1-2; maybe TRBD1 (5 bases). CDR1 SGHAT and CDR2 FQNNGV come from the germline V gene. The CDR3 totals 16 residues. DNA of the CDR3: TGTGCCGGCAGCTTATCCCCAGGGCAGTCGGACTATGGCTACACCTTC. This gives the protein CAGSLSPGQSDYGYTF.

The chain employs TRBV29-1 and TRBJ2-7, with 7 bases lining up with TRBD1. Germline assignment: CDR1 SQVTM and CDR2 ANQGSEA. CDR3 length: 13 amino acids. Trimming at V came to 7 bases and at J to 0 bases, leaving 6 bases not matched to a gene. The CDR3 loop is CSGEGASSYEQYF. In DNA form, the CDR3 reads TGCAGCGGAGAGGGGGCGAGCTCCTACGAGCAGTACTTC.

This clonotype appeared many times. The CDR3 spells CASSDPQGSNQPQHF. DNA of the CDR3: TGTGCCAGCAGTGACCCCCAGGGTAGCAATCAGCCCCAGCATTTT. This chain uses TRBV2 with TRBJ1-5, with a possible D match to TRBD1 (5 bases). The CDR3 is made up of 15 amino acids. Germline V gene data show CDR1 as SNHLY and CDR2 as FYNNEI. Deletions cut 3 bases from V and 0 bases from J, with 9 bases between.

The sample holds a few counts of this clonotype. The chain couples TRBV5-1 to TRBJ2-7; D unclear. The CDR3 is 14 residues long. The germline gives CDR1 SGHRS, CDR2 YFSETQ. Trimming shortened V by 4 bases and J by 0 bases, and 11 bases separated the two germline ends. CDR3 DNA: TGCGCCAGCAGCGGCGGTAGGAGCTCCTACGAGCAGTACTTC. Translating it yields CASSGGRSSYEQYF.

This chain uses TRBV5-1 with TRBJ1-3; the D gene is possibly TRBD1 (5 bases). Per the germline V gene, CDR1 is SGHRS and CDR2 is YFSETQ. This CDR3 has 16 residues. The V and J ends lost 4 bases and 0 bases respectively, with 14 bases between them. CDR3 nucleotides: TGCGCCAGCAGCACGCGGCCGGGGACCTCTGGAAACACCATATATTTT. Amino acids: CASSTRPGTSGNTIYF.

The V call is TRBV29-1, the J call TRBJ1-2; TRBD1 might be the D (5 bases). This CDR3 is 11 amino acids long. Germline-derived CDR1 and CDR2 are SQVTM and ANQGSEA. The V end lost 4 bases, the J end lost 8 bases, and 11 bases lay between the germline ends. CDR3 protein: CSVVGVKGYTF. The CDR3 DNA reads as TGCAGCGTTGTGGGGGTAAAGGGCTACACCTTC.

This clonotype was counted many times. In DNA form, the CDR3 reads TGTGCCAGCAGCGCAAGGAAACTGTTTTTT. Translated: CASSARKLFF. The chain employs TRBV9 and TRBJ1-4; D not certain. This CDR3 has 10 residues. From germline, CDR1 is SGDLS and CDR2 YYNGEE. V was pared by 3 bases and J by 11 bases, with 5 bases between.

This chain links TRBV7-2 with TRBJ1-5; D uncertain. The V gene's germline CDR1 is SGHTA and CDR2 FQGNSA. This CDR3 is 15 amino acids long. Trimming took off 1 base at V and 3 bases at J, with 10 bases between the two ends. As DNA, the CDR3 is TGTGCCAGCAGCTTAGGAGTTGGCTTCAATCAGCCCCAGCATTTT. This gives the protein CASSLGVGFNQPQHF.

This clonotype was recorded a few times. This rearrangement joins TRBV6-6 to TRBJ1-2; D call uncertain. The CDR3 has 13 residues. The V end was cut by 6 bases, the J end by 2 bases, with 10 bases between. CDR1 and CDR2 from the germline V gene are MNHNY and SVGAGI (reference sequence). The CDR3 loop reads CASRRIQNYGYTF. The CDR3 DNA sequence: TGTGCCAGCAGAAGGATACAGAACTATGGCTACACCTTC.

Regarding this clonotype: Because the CDR3 is missing its conserved closing phenylalanine or tryptophan, this is likely a read error. V is TRBV19 and J is TRBJ1-1; no clear D gene. Trimming shortened V by 7 bases and J by 5 bases, and 11 bases separated the two germline ends. Germline-derived CDR1 and CDR2 are LNHDA and SQIVND (reference sequence). There are 12 residues in the CDR3. CDR3 bases: TGTGCCAGTAATAACGGAGGGACTGAAGCTTTCCTT. Residues: CASNNGGTEAFL.

This clonotype has at least ten counts. This chain links TRBV2 with TRBJ2-5, with D possibly matching TRBD1 (6 bases). Trimming removed 7 bases from V and 3 bases from J, with 12 bases in between. This CDR3 is 13 amino acids long. CDR1 is SNHLY, CDR2 FYNNEI, per germline. The CDR3, as DNA: TGTGCCAGCACCTACCAGGGGAAAGAGACCCAGTACTTC. Translation gives CASTYQGKETQYF.

The chain is built from TRBV15 and TRBJ2-7; TRBD1 matches at 7 bases. CDR3 length equals 17 residues. J lost 2 bases, V lost 5 bases, and 15 bases had no gene match. Germline V gene sequence: CDR1 LNHNV, CDR2 YYDKDF (reference sequence). The chain's CDR3 is CATSVGARDRLTYEQYF. CDR3 DNA sequence: TGTGCCACCAGCGTTGGGGCCCGGGACAGACTAACCTACGAGCAGTACTTC. The full variable domain, in which reference TRBV15 and TRBJ2-7 provide the parts outside the CDR3, is DAMVIQNPRYQVTQFGKPVTLSCSQTLNHNVMYWYQQKSSQAPKLLFHYYDKDFNNEADTPDNFQSRRPNTSFCFLDIRSPGLGDTAMYLCATSVGARDRLTYEQYFGPGTRLTVT.

V is TRBV7-2 and J is TRBJ1-5; 9 bases align to TRBD1. Germline assignment: CDR1 SGHTA and CDR2 FQGNSA. The CDR3 runs 18 residues. J was trimmed by 0 bases and V by 9 bases; bases with no gene match: 15. The CDR3 spells CASSDSRGTGFSNQPQHF. The CDR3 DNA reads TGTGCCAGTAGTGACTCGAGAGGGACAGGGTTTAGCAATCAGCCCCAGCATTTT.

This clonotype showed up many times. This chain connects TRBV10-2 to TRBJ1-2, with 7 bases matching TRBD1. This CDR3 contains 13 residues. V was clipped by 9 bases and J by 3 bases; unmatched bases: 7. Germline V gene data show CDR1 as WSHSY and CDR2 as SAAADI. In nucleotides, the CDR3 is TGCGCCAGTGGGGACAGTCCTTACTATGGCTACACCTTC. Protein: CASGDSPYYGYTF.